Listed below are T cell receptor beta chains from one sample, sequenced in a study of glioma-infiltrating T cells after dendritic cell vaccination. The repertoire was sequenced with immunoSEQ multiplex PCR; TCRdb's copy has only in-frame clones and lacks some. The data hold some 91,000 clones, with 70% to 90% observed a single time. The sample in question was blood, obtained after dendritic cell vaccination. The receptors shown here come from a human donor with glioblastoma. Both conserved end residues are part of each CDR3. The D gene is left open where the match is weak. Rows give clone size only sometimes, using once, few, many, or a class for an expanded clone.

cdr3_aa: CASSYSLDRGEQFF; cdr3_nt: TGTGCCAGCAGTTACTCCCTGGACAGGGGTGAGCAGTTCTTC; d_call: TRBD1; j_call: TRBJ2-1; v_call: TRBV6-5; clone_size: -
cdr3_aa: CASSPSLGRAVDGYTF; cdr3_nt: TGTGCCAGCAGCCCAAGTTTAGGCAGGGCCGTCGATGGCTACACCTTC; d_call: -; j_call: TRBJ1-2; v_call: TRBV7-9; clone_size: -
cdr3_aa: CASSYGEGRYGYTF; cdr3_nt: TGTGCCAGCAGTTACGGGGAGGGGCGATATGGCTACACCTTC; d_call: -; j_call: TRBJ1-2; v_call: TRBV6-6; clone_size: -
cdr3_aa: CASSFDRYNSPLHF; cdr3_nt: TGTGCCAGCAGCTTTGACAGATATAATTCACCCCTCCACTTT; d_call: -; j_call: TRBJ1-6; v_call: TRBV5-6; clone_size: few
cdr3_aa: CASSIPGSGRGDYGYTF; cdr3_nt: TGTGCCAGTAGTATCCCAGGTAGCGGCAGGGGGGACTATGGCTACACCTTC; d_call: TRBD1; j_call: TRBJ1-2; v_call: TRBV19; clone_size: few
cdr3_aa: CASSHEGAGANVLTF; cdr3_nt: TGCGCCAGCAGCCATGAGGGAGCTGGGGCCAACGTCCTGACTTTC; d_call: -; j_call: TRBJ2-6; v_call: TRBV5-1; clone_size: -
cdr3_aa: CASSPLAGGTGTQYF; cdr3_nt: TGTGCCAGCAGCCCCTTAGCGGGGGGGACCGGGACCCAGTACTTC; d_call: TRBD2; j_call: TRBJ2-5; v_call: TRBV7-2; clone_size: once
cdr3_aa: CASSLGFGANYGYTF; cdr3_nt: TGTGCCAGCAGCTTAGGCTTCGGTGCTAACTATGGCTACACCTTC; d_call: -; j_call: TRBJ1-2; v_call: TRBV7-2; clone_size: -
cdr3_aa: CASRPGTALTGELFF; cdr3_nt: TGCGCCAGCAGACCCGGGACAGCTTTAACCGGGGAGCTGTTTTTT; d_call: TRBD1; j_call: TRBJ2-2; v_call: TRBV5-1; clone_size: -
cdr3_aa: CASSQGQGGLSEKLFF; cdr3_nt: TGCGCCAGCAGCCAAGGACAGGGAGGTTTAAGTGAAAAACTGTTTTTT; d_call: TRBD1; j_call: TRBJ1-4; v_call: TRBV4-1; clone_size: few
cdr3_aa: CASSYLMTGGDTQYF; cdr3_nt: TGTGCCAGCAGTTATTTAATGACAGGGGGAGATACGCAGTATTTT; d_call: TRBD1; j_call: TRBJ2-3; v_call: TRBV6-5; clone_size: -
cdr3_aa: CASSLDRVDGTEAFF; cdr3_nt: TGCGCCAGCAGCTTAGACAGAGTCGACGGCACTGAAGCTTTCTTT; d_call: -; j_call: TRBJ1-1; v_call: TRBV5-1; clone_size: -
cdr3_aa: CASSYQTGGRTDTQYF; cdr3_nt: TGTGCCAGCAGTTACCAAACAGGGGGACGCACAGATACGCAGTATTTT; d_call: TRBD1; j_call: TRBJ2-3; v_call: TRBV6-5; clone_size: -
cdr3_aa: CASSQDRGGDTDTQYF; cdr3_nt: TGCGCCAGCAGCCAAGATCGTGGGGGGGACACAGATACGCAGTATTTT; d_call: TRBD2; j_call: TRBJ2-3; v_call: TRBV4-1; clone_size: -
cdr3_aa: CASSLTTGSLGNTIYF; cdr3_nt: TGTGCCAGCAGTTTGACGACAGGGTCGTTGGGAAACACCATATATTTT; d_call: TRBD1; j_call: TRBJ1-3; v_call: TRBV6-5; clone_size: -
cdr3_aa: CASSPGLAGDVGELFF; cdr3_nt: TGCGCCAGCAGCCCAGGACTAGCGGGAGACGTCGGGGAGCTGTTTTTT; d_call: TRBD2; j_call: TRBJ2-2; v_call: TRBV5-1; clone_size: -
cdr3_aa: CASIPGGGAALAKNIQYF; cdr3_nt: TGTGCCAGTATCCCGGGTGGAGGGGCCGCATTGGCCAAAAACATTCAGTACTTC; d_call: -; j_call: TRBJ2-4; v_call: TRBV19; clone_size: few
cdr3_aa: CASRDSGAYGYTF; cdr3_nt: TGCGCCAGCAGGGACTCAGGGGCCTATGGCTACACCTTC; d_call: -; j_call: TRBJ1-2; v_call: TRBV4-1; clone_size: -
cdr3_aa: CASSRGQGGNDQPQHF; cdr3_nt: TGTGCCAGTAGTAGAGGACAGGGGGGAAACGATCAGCCCCAGCATTTT; d_call: TRBD1; j_call: TRBJ1-5; v_call: TRBV19; clone_size: -
cdr3_aa: CASSPGGSFPLHF; cdr3_nt: TGTGCCAGCAGCCCGGGGGGGAGTTTTCCCCTCCACTTT; d_call: -; j_call: TRBJ1-6; v_call: TRBV7-2; clone_size: -
cdr3_aa: CASAGGLAGGSDTQYF; cdr3_nt: TGTGCCAGCGCAGGGGGACTAGCGGGAGGATCAGATACGCAGTATTTT; d_call: TRBD2; j_call: TRBJ2-3; v_call: TRBV18; clone_size: -
cdr3_aa: CASSLGGGTNTGELFF; cdr3_nt: TGTGCCAGCAGCTTGGGTGGCGGAACGAACACCGGGGAGCTGTTTTTT; d_call: -; j_call: TRBJ2-2; v_call: TRBV5-8; clone_size: -
cdr3_aa: CASSQAWTVTNYGYTF; cdr3_nt: TGCGCCAGCAGCCAAGCATGGACAGTCACTAACTATGGCTACACCTTC; d_call: -; j_call: TRBJ1-2; v_call: TRBV4-1; clone_size: -
cdr3_aa: CASSYTERRTGELFF; cdr3_nt: TGTGCCAGCAGTTACACGGAGCGAAGAACCGGGGAGCTGTTTTTT; d_call: -; j_call: TRBJ2-2; v_call: TRBV6-5; clone_size: -
cdr3_aa: CSARQGGTDTQYF; cdr3_nt: TGCAGCGCTAGACAGGGTGGCACAGATACGCAGTATTTT; d_call: TRBD1; j_call: TRBJ2-3; v_call: TRBV29-1; clone_size: -
cdr3_aa: CSVQHNVNTEAFF; cdr3_nt: TGCAGCGTCCAACATAATGTAAACACTGAAGCTTTCTTT; d_call: -; j_call: TRBJ1-1; v_call: TRBV29-1; clone_size: once
cdr3_aa: CASSLGAGEGGTDTQYF; cdr3_nt: TGTGCCAGCAGCCTGGGGGCGGGAGAGGGGGGCACAGATACGCAGTATTTT; d_call: -; j_call: TRBJ2-3; v_call: TRBV28; clone_size: -
cdr3_aa: CASSFGQGSYGYTF; cdr3_nt: TGTGCCAGCAGTTTCGGACAGGGGAGCTATGGCTACACCTTC; d_call: TRBD1; j_call: TRBJ1-2; v_call: TRBV6-6; clone_size: -
cdr3_aa: CASSHEGSGGAYGYTF; cdr3_nt: TGTGCCAGCAGTCATGAGGGCTCGGGGGGCGCCTATGGCTACACCTTC; d_call: -; j_call: TRBJ1-2; v_call: TRBV7-9; clone_size: -
cdr3_aa: CASSPTDRKTQYF; cdr3_nt: TGTGCCAGCAGCCCAACAGATAGGAAGACCCAGTACTTC; d_call: -; j_call: TRBJ2-5; v_call: TRBV9; clone_size: -